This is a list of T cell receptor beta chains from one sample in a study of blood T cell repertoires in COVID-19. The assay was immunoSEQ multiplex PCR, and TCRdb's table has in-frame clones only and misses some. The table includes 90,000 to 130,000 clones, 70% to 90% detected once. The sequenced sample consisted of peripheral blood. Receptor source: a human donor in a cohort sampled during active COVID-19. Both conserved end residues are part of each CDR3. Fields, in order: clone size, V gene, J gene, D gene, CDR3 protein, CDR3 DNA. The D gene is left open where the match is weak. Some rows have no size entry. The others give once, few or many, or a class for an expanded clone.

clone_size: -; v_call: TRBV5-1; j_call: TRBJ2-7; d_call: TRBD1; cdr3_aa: CASSWGQGGEQYF; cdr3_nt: TGCGCCAGCAGCTGGGGACAGGGAGGCGAGCAGTACTTC
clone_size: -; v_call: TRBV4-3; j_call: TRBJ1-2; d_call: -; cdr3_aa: CASSQERRGNYGYTF; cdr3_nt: TGCGCCAGCAGCCAAGAACGCAGGGGTAACTATGGCTACACCTTC
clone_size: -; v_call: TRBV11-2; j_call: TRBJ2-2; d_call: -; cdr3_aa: CASSPSVRPVSGELFF; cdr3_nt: TGTGCCAGCAGCCCCTCGGTCCGTCCCGTTTCCGGGGAGCTGTTTTTT
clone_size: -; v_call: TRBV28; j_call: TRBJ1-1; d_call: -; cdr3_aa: CASSLRGLKRAFF; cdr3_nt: TGTGCCAGCAGCCTCAGAGGGTTGAAGAGAGCTTTCTTT
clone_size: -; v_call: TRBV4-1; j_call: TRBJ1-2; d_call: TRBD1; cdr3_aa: CASSRDPGGDYGYTF; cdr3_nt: TGCGCCAGCAGCCGGGACCCAGGGGGCGACTATGGCTACACCTTC
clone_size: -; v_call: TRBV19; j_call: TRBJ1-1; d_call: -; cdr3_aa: CASSIISGGAFF; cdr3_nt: TGTGCCAGTAGTATCATATCCGGGGGAGCTTTCTTT
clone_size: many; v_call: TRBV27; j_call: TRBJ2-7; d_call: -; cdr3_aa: CASSLASRSYEQYF; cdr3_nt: TGTGCCAGCAGCCTAGCTTCCCGCTCCTACGAGCAGTACTTC
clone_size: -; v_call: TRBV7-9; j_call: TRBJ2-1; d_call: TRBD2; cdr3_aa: CASQPASGSYNEQFF; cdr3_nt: TGTGCCAGCCAGCCCGCTAGCGGGAGCTACAATGAGCAGTTCTTC
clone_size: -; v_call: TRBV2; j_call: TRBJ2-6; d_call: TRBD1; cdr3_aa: CASSTRTGSGANVLTF; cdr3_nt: TGTGCCAGCAGCACCAGGACAGGGTCTGGGGCCAACGTCCTGACTTTC
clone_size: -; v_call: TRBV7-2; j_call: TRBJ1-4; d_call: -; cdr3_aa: CASSPSRGRFGEKLFF; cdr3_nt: TGTGCCAGCAGCCCCTCCCGGGGAAGGTTCGGCGAAAAACTGTTTTTT
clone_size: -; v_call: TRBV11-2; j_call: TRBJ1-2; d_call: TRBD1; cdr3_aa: CASSGLTGDYYGYTF; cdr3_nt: TGTGCCAGCAGCGGCCTTACAGGGGATTACTATGGCTACACCTTC
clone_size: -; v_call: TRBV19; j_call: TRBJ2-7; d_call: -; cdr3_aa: CASSQTTGLNYEQYF; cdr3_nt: TGTGCCAGTAGTCAGACCACGGGACTCAACTACGAGCAGTACTTC
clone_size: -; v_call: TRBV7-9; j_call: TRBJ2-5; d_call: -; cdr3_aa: CASSFLGSTETQYF; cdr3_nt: TGTGCCAGCAGCTTCCTGGGTAGCACGGAGACCCAGTACTTC
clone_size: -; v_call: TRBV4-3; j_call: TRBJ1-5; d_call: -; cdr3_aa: CASSQDRGFTNQPQHF; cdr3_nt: TGCGCCAGCAGCCAGGACCGGGGGTTTACGAATCAGCCCCAGCATTTT
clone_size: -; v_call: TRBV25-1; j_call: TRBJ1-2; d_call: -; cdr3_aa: CASRIGELHGYTF; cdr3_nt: TGTGCCAGCAGGATAGGGGAACTCCATGGCTACACCTTC
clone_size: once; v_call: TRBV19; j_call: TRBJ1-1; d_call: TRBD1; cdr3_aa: CASSTLTGRSTEAFF; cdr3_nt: TGTGCCAGTAGTACTTTGACAGGGAGGAGCACTGAAGCTTTCTTT